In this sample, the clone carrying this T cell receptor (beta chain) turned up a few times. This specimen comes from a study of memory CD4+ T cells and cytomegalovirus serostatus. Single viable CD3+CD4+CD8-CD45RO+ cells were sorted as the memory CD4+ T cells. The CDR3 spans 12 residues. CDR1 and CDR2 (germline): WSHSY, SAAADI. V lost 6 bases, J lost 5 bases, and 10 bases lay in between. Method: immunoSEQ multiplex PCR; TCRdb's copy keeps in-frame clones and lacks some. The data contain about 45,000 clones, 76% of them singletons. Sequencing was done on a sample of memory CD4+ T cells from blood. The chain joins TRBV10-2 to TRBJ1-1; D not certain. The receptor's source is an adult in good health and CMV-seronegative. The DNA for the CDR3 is TGCGCCAGCAGAAACGAGGGAACTGAAGCTTTCTTT. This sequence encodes CASRNEGTEAFF.